These T cell receptor beta chains were read from a single sample in a study of T cell repertoires in cytomegalovirus infection. TCRdb reanalysed the reads using MiXCR and keeps one entry per CDR3 protein. The table lists more than 250,000 distinct CDR3 sequences, approximately 25% of them singletons, with less than 15% in the top ten. Their target antigens are unknown. This specimen was cultured PBMCs, taken from culture after CMV antigen stimulation. Receptor source: a human donor in good health (CMV status not recorded). Some clones in this sample may be carry-over from other donors' samples. Both conserved end residues are part of each CDR3. The D gene is left open where the match is weak. Size tells how often a clone was seen (once, few, many) or the class of an expanded clone, and some rows leave it out.

TRBD1	TRBJ2-7	.	TRBV6-5	CATGDRINYEQYF	TGTGCCACCGGGGACAGAATAAACTACGAGCAGTACTTC
TRBD2	TRBJ2-1	.	TRBV15	CATSRVSLTRTSGYNEQFF	TGTGCCACCAGCAGAGTGAGCCTAACTCGGACTAGCGGCTACAATGAGCAGTTCTTC
.	TRBJ1-3	few	TRBV15	CATSRDLSSGNTIYF	TGTGCCACCAGCAGAGATCTGAGCTCTGGAAACACCATATATTTT
.	TRBJ1-5	.	TRBV19	CASSIDHGGVEHQPQHF	TGTGCCAGTAGTATAGATCACGGGGGCGTGGAGCATCAGCCCCAGCATTTT
.	TRBJ2-3	.	TRBV6-2/TRBV6-3	CASSYSRGVPTDTQYF	TGTGCCAGCAGTTACTCCCGCGGGGTCCCGACAGATACGCAGTATTTT
TRBD2	TRBJ2-1	few	TRBV6-2/TRBV6-3	CASSYTGTSGRGYNEQFF	TGTGCCAGCAGTTACACGGGGACTAGCGGGAGGGGCTACAATGAGCAGTTCTTC
TRBD2	TRBJ2-4	.	TRBV10-3	CAISSGTLNGRASNIQYF	TGTGCCATCAGCTCCGGGACACTGAACGGGAGGGCCAGTAACATTCAGTACTTC
.	TRBJ1-3	few	TRBV6-2/TRBV6-3	CASSYSTQLLPSGNTIYF	TGTGCCAGCAGTTACTCTACGCAGCTCCTACCCTCTGGAAACACCATATATTTT
TRBD2	TRBJ2-3	many	TRBV7-2	CASSFRTSMTDTQYF	TGTGCCAGCAGCTTCCGGACTAGCATGACAGATACGCAGTATTTT
.	TRBJ1-5	.	TRBV28	CASSEDSPWVPQHF	TGTGCCAGCAGTGAGGACAGCCCGTGGGTGCCCCAGCATTTT
.	TRBJ2-7	.	TRBV19	CASSRQPYEQYF	TGTGCCAGTAGTCGTCAGCCCTACGAGCAGTACTTC
.	TRBJ2-1	few	TRBV19	CASSIPGAAYNEQFF	TGTGCCAGTAGTATTCCGGGAGCGGCCTACAATGAGCAGTTCTTC
TRBD1	TRBJ1-3	many	TRBV7-8	CASSTGQGMFGNTIYF	TGTGCCAGCAGCACCGGACAGGGAATGTTTGGAAACACCATATATTTT
TRBD2	TRBJ2-1	.	TRBV7-2	CASSFLGGSGSSYNEQFF	TGTGCCAGCAGCTTCCTCGGGGGTAGCGGGAGCTCCTACAATGAGCAGTTCTTC
TRBD2	TRBJ2-1	.	TRBV4-3	CASSQREYSYNEQFF	TGCGCCAGCAGCCAGCGGGAGTACTCCTACAATGAGCAGTTCTTC
TRBD1	TRBJ1-1	.	TRBV29-1	CSVGETGFNTEAFF	TGCAGCGTCGGAGAGACAGGGTTTAACACTGAAGCTTTCTTT